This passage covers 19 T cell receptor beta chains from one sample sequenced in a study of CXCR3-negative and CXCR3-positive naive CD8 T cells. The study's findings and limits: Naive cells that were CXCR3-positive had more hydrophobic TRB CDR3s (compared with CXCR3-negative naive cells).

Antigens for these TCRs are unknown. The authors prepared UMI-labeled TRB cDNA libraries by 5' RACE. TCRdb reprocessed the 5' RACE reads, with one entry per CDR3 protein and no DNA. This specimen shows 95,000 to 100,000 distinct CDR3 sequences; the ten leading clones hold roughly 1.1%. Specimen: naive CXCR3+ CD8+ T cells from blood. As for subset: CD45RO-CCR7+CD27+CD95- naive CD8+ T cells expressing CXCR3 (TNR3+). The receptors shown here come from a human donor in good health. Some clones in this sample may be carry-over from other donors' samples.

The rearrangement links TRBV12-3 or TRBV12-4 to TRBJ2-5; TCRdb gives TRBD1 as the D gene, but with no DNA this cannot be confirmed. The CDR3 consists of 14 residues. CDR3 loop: CASSWGSHQETQYF.

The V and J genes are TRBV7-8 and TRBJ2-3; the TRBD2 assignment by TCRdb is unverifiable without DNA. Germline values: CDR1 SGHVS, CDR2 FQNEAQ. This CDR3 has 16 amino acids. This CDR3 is CASSSTRLAGEDTQYF.

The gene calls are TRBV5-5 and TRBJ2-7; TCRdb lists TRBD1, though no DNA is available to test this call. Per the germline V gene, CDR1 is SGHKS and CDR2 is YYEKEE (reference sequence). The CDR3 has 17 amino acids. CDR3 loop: CASSLGQFWGSEDEQYF.

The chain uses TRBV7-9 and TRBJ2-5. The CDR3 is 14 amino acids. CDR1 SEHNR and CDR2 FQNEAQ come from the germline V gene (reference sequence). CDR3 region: CASSTMDEQETQYF. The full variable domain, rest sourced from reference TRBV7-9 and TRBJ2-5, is DTGVSQNPRHKITKRGQNVTFRCDPISEHNRLYWYRQTLGQGPEFLTYFQNEAQLEKSRLLSDRFSAERPKGSFSTLEIQRTEQGDSAMYLCASSTMDEQETQYFGPGTRLLVL.

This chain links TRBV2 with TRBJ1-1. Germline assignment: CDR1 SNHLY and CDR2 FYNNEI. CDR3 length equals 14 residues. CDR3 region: CASSDTSGYTEAFF.

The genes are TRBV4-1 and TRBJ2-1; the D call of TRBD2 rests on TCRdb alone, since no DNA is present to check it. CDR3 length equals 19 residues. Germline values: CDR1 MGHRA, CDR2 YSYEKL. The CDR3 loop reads CASSQGGGAGGTFNNEQFF.

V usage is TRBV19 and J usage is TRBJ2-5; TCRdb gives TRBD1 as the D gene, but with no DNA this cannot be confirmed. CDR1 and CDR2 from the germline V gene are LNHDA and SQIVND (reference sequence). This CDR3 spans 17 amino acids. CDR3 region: CASSRPPGQGWGETQYF.

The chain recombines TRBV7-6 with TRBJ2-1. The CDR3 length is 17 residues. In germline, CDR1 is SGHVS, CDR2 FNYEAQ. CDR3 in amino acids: CASSNQITTGSYNEQFF.

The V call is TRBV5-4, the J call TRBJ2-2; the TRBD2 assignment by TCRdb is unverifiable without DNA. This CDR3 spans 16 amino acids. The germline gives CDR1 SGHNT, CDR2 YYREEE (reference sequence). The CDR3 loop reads CASSQGLAGGTGELFF.

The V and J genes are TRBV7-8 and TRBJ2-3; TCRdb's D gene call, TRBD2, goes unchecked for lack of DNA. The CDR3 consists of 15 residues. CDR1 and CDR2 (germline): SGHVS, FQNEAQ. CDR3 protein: CASSYTSGKGDTQYF.

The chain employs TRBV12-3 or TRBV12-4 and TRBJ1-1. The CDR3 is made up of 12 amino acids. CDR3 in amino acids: CASSHTAYEAFF.

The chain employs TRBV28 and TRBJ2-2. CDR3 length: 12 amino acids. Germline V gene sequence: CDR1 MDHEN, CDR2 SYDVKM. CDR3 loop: CASSFGTGELFF.

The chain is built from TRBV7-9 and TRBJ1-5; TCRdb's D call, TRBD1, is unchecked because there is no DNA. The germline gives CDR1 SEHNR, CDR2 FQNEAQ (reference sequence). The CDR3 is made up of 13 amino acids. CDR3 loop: CASGTGVSEPQHF. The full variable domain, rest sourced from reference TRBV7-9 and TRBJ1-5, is DTGVSQNPRHKITKRGQNVTFRCDPISEHNRLYWYRQTLGQGPEFLTYFQNEAQLEKSRLLSDRFSAERPKGSFSTLEIQRTEQGDSAMYLCASGTGVSEPQHFGDGTRLSIL.

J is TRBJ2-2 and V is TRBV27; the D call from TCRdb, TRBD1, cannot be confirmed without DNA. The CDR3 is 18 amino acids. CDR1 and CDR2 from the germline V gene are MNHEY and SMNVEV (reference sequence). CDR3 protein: CASSPTRDRATNTGELFF.

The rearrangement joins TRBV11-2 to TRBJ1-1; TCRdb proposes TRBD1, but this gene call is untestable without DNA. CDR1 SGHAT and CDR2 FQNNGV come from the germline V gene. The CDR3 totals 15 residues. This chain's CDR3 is CASRTSGTGGTEAFF. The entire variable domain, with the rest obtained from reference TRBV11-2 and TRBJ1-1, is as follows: EAGVAQSPRYKIIEKRQSVAFWCNPISGHATLYWYQQILGQGPKLLIQFQNNGVVDDSQLPKDRFSAERLKGVDSTLKIQPAKLEDSAVYLCASRTSGTGGTEAFFGQGTRLTVV.

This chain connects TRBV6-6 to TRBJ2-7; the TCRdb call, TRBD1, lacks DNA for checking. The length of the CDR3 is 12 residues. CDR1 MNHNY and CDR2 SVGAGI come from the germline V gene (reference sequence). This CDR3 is CASSQTGVEQYF.

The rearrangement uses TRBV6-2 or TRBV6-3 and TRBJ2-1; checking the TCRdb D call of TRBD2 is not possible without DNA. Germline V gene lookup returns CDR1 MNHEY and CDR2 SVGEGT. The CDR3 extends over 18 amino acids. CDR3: CASTPSGGPRSSYNEQFF.

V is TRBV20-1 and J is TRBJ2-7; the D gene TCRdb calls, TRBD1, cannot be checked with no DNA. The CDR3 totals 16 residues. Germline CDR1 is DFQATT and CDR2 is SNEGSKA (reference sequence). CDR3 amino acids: CSARALMGGRTYGQYF.

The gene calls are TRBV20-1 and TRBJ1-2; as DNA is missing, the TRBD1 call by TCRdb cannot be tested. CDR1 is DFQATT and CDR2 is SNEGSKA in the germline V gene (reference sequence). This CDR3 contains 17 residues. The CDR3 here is CSARDPIKTTGEHGYTF.